The next 10 T cell receptor beta chains were all read from a single sample in a study of OX40 agonist ivuxolimab in advanced cancers. Only in-frame clones appear in the TCRdb table, and some are missing; sequencing was by immunoSEQ multiplex PCR. This table holds roughly 20,000 clones, around 83% found once. The sample consisted of CD4+ or CD8+ T cells sorted from blood, taken in a trial of the OX40 agonist ivuxolimab. Source of these receptors: an adult with an advanced solid tumor such as melanoma, head and neck, liver or kidney cancer.

This chain uses TRBV7-9 with TRBJ2-7; 11 bases map to TRBD2. Germline CDR1 is SEHNR and CDR2 is FQNEAQ (reference sequence). The CDR3 is 17 residues long. The V gene end was trimmed by 6 bases and the J gene end by 2 bases; junction bases not matched to a gene: 12. The CDR3 region has the DNA TGTGCCAGCAGGCGAGAATCCGGGACTAGCGGTACCTACGAGCAGTACTTC. Protein product: CASRRESGTSGTYEQYF. The full variable domain, in which reference TRBV7-9 and TRBJ2-7 provide the parts outside the CDR3, is DTGVSQNPRHKITKRGQNVTFRCDPISEHNRLYWYRQTLGQGPEFLTYFQNEAQLEKSRLLSDRFSAERPKGSFSTLEIQRTEQGDSAMYLCASRRESGTSGTYEQYFGPGTRLTVT.

The rearrangement uses TRBV7-6 and TRBJ2-1, with no clear D. The germline V gene has CDR1 SGHVS and CDR2 FNYEAQ. The CDR3 extends over 16 amino acids. V lost 0 bases, J lost 0 bases, and 9 bases lay in between. This chain's CDR3 is CASSLAGSVSYNEQFF. DNA for the CDR3: TGTGCCAGCAGCTTAGCTGGTAGTGTCTCCTACAATGAGCAGTTCTTC.

CDR3 nucleotides: TGTGCCAGCAGCTTCGGGACAGGGGTATACGAGCAGTACTTC. This encodes CASSFGTGVYEQYF. The genes are TRBV5-6 and TRBJ2-7; 10 bases line up with TRBD1. The V gene end was trimmed by 2 bases and the J gene end by 4 bases; junction bases not matched to a gene: 3. In germline, CDR1 is SGHDT, CDR2 YYEEEE. The CDR3 has 14 amino acids.

The chain combines TRBV6-5 with TRBJ2-3; no clear D gene. V dropped 5 bases and J dropped 4 bases, with 13 bases sitting between them. The germline V gene has CDR1 MNHEY and CDR2 SVGAGI. The CDR3 extends over 14 amino acids. The chain's CDR3 is CASSDGSGADTQYF. The CDR3 bases are TGTGCCAGCAGTGACGGGTCCGGCGCAGATACGCAGTATTTT.

V gene TRBV5-6 combines with J gene TRBJ2-7, with 7 bases identical to TRBD1. The germline gives CDR1 SGHDT, CDR2 YYEEEE. Losses at the gene ends were 5 bases for V and 7 bases for J; bases not matched to a gene: 12. The CDR3 runs 14 residues. The CDR3, as DNA: TGTGCCAGCAGGACCCAGGGGGAGAGGGGGGAGCAGTACTTC. Its protein product is CASRTQGERGEQYF. The variable domain in full, completed from reference TRBV5-6 and TRBJ2-7, reads DAGVTQSPTHLIKTRGQQVTLRCSPKSGHDTVSWYQQALGQGPQFIFQYYEEEERQRGNFPDRFSGHQFPNYSSELNVNALLLGDSALYLCASRTQGERGEQYFGPGTRLTVT.

The chain couples TRBV14 to TRBJ2-7; TRBD1 might be the D (5 bases). The V end lost 0 bases, the J end lost 1 base, and 10 bases lay between the germline ends. This CDR3 has 15 amino acids. Germline lookup yields CDR1 SGHDN and CDR2 FVKESK. This chain's CDR3 is CASSQDLDRSYEQYF. The CDR3 region has the DNA TGTGCCAGCAGCCAAGATCTTGACAGATCCTACGAGCAGTACTTC.

The rearrangement links TRBV4-3 to TRBJ2-1; TRBD2 matches at 9 bases. After removal of 5 bases from V and 0 bases from J, the junction contained 11 bases not matched to a gene. Germline CDR1 is LGHNA and CDR2 is YSLEER. The CDR3 is made up of 18 amino acids. The CDR3 is CASSYQGREGNSYNEQFF. CDR3 coding DNA: TGCGCCAGCAGCTACCAGGGGCGGGAGGGTAACTCCTACAATGAGCAGTTCTTC.

This chain joins TRBV27 and TRBJ1-5; D is undetermined. The V end lost 3 bases, the J end lost 0 bases, and 3 bases lay between the germline ends. Germline loops: CDR1 MNHEY, CDR2 SMNVEV (reference sequence). The CDR3 covers 13 residues. The CDR3 protein is CASSFYSNQPQHF. The CDR3 bases are TGTGCCAGCAGTTTTTATAGCAATCAGCCCCAGCATTTT.

This chain connects TRBV4-3 to TRBJ2-5; D might be TRBD1 (5 bases). Germline V gene sequence: CDR1 LGHNA, CDR2 YSLEER. The V end was cut by 4 bases, the J end by 5 bases, with 20 bases between. The CDR3 has 16 amino acids. The chain's CDR3 is CASSPQTGPGGETQYF. The CDR3 DNA reads TGCGCCAGCAGCCCACAAACAGGACCCGGTGGTGAGACCCAGTACTTC.

In DNA, the CDR3 is TGTGCCAGCAGCTTACGGCGGGACAGCTCCTACGAGCAGTACTTC. It is translated as CASSLRRDSSYEQYF. V usage is TRBV11-1 and J usage is TRBJ2-7, with D possibly being TRBD1 (7 bases). With 2 bases removed from V and 0 bases from J, the gap between germline ends came to 11 bases. The germline gives CDR1 SGHAT, CDR2 FQDESV (reference sequence). The CDR3 totals 15 residues.